This T cell receptor beta chain appears in the sequencing data of a study of T cell responses to AZD1222 COVID-19 vaccine. As for the study in general: Whether given at about 4 or about 12 weeks, second doses were pooled. Whole-study findings and limits: Baseline seropositivity characterized only a handful of AZD1222 recipients.

The CDR3 is made up of 12 amino acids. The germline V and J ends were trimmed by 7 bases and 0 bases, with 6 bases remaining between them. The germline gives CDR1 SGHRS, CDR2 YFSETQ. Measured with immunoSEQ multiplex PCR; TCRdb has only the in-frame clones, and not every one. The table lists 90,000 to 110,000 clones, approximately 90% of them singletons. Of note for this clone: No antigen is known for it.

The clonotype originates from an adult in good health. This chain connects TRBV5-1 to TRBJ2-3; no clear D. The sample here was peripheral blood, taken on day 0 of AZD1222 vaccination. The CDR3 DNA reads TGCGCCAGCTCCCCCAGCACAGATACGCAGTATTTT. This codes for CASSPSTDTQYF. Drawing the rest from reference TRBV5-1 and TRBJ2-3, the complete variable domain is KAGVTQTPRYLIKTRGQQVTLSCSPISGHRSVSWYQQTPGQGLQFLFEYFSETQRNKGNFPGRFSGRQFSNSRSEMNVSTLELGDSALYLCASSPSTDTQYFGPGTRLTVL.